Below, 11 T cell receptor beta chains from the same sample are listed, as sequenced in a study of blood T cell repertoires in COVID-19. The repertoire was sequenced with immunoSEQ multiplex PCR; TCRdb's copy has only in-frame clones and lacks some. The sample has approximately 150,000 clones, 81% seen once. The source material was peripheral blood. Receptors originate from a human donor in a cohort sampled during active COVID-19.

This sequence joins TRBV27 and TRBJ2-7; 7 positions agree with TRBD2. This CDR3 comprises 13 residues. Per germline, CDR1 MNHEY and CDR2 SMNVEV (reference sequence). With 6 bases clipped from V and 4 bases from J, the junction kept 6 bases outside the gene matches. CDR3 sequence reads: CASSAGAGYEQYF. CDR3 in DNA: TGTGCCAGCAGCGCGGGAGCCGGATACGAGCAGTACTTC.

This clone was recorded once. The chain uses TRBV28 and TRBJ2-5; no firm D call. The CDR3 is 13 amino acids. Germline CDR1 is MDHEN and CDR2 is SYDVKM. The V and J ends lost 5 bases and 7 bases respectively, with 14 bases between them. CDR3 sequence (DNA): TGTGCCAGCAGTCCAGAACTATATGGGACCCAGTACTTC. Amino acids: CASSPELYGTQYF. Filled out from reference TRBV28 and TRBJ2-5, the complete variable domain reads DVKVTQSSRYLVKRTGEKVFLECVQDMDHENMFWYRQDPGLGLRLIYFSYDVKMKEKGDIPEGYSVSREKKERFSLILESASTNQTSMYLCASSPELYGTQYFGPGTRLLVL.

The rearrangement joins TRBV7-9 to TRBJ2-5; tentatively, D is TRBD2 (7 bases). CDR1 and CDR2 from the germline V gene are SEHNR and FQNEAQ (reference sequence). V dropped 5 bases and J dropped 4 bases, with 20 bases sitting between them. CDR3 size: 16 residues. The DNA of the CDR3 is TGTGCCAGCAGCCTCCGGGGAGGGGGGGGTTCAGAGACCCAGTACTTC. Protein: CASSLRGGGGSETQYF.

V gene TRBV21-1 combines with J gene TRBJ2-7; TRBD2 is the table's D call, not checked against the DNA. TRBV21-1 is assigned pseudogene status. The CDR3 spans 16 residues. Here the CDR3 reads CASSRGASGNSYEQYF. In nucleotides, the CDR3 is TGTGCCAGCAGCAGGGGGGCTAGCGGGAACTCCTACGAGCAGTACTTC.

This clone was recorded a few times. The gene calls are TRBV5-1 and TRBJ2-2; TRBD2 matches 13 bases. This CDR3 has 17 amino acids. The V gene end was trimmed by 4 bases and the J gene end by 6 bases; junction bases not matched to a gene: 9. CDR1 SGHRS and CDR2 YFSETQ come from the germline V gene. The CDR3 nucleotides read TGCGCCAGCAGCATTGAACGGACTAGCGGGAGTCCCGGGGAGCTGTTTTTT. Amino acids: CASSIERTSGSPGELFF. The full variable domain, in which reference TRBV5-1 and TRBJ2-2 provide the parts outside the CDR3, is KAGVTQTPRYLIKTRGQQVTLSCSPISGHRSVSWYQQTPGQGLQFLFEYFSETQRNKGNFPGRFSGRQFSNSRSEMNVSTLELGDSALYLCASSIERTSGSPGELFFGEGSRLTVL.

This rearrangement joins TRBV28 to TRBJ1-3; tentatively, D is TRBD1 (5 bases). With 7 bases removed from V and 0 bases from J, the gap between germline ends came to 10 bases. Germline-derived CDR1 and CDR2 are MDHEN and SYDVKM. The CDR3 runs 14 residues. Here the CDR3 reads CASTGSASGNTIYF. CDR3 coding DNA: TGTGCCAGCACAGGGTCGGCCTCTGGAAACACCATATATTTT.

The CDR3 region has the DNA TGTGCCAGCAGCTATGGGGACAGGCAGGGTGAAAAACTGTTTTTT. It yields the protein CASSYGDRQGEKLFF. This chain uses TRBV7-9 with TRBJ1-4, with 8 bases matching TRBD1. Per germline, CDR1 SEHNR and CDR2 FQNEAQ (reference sequence). The CDR3 loop spans 15 amino acids. The trim removed 4 bases at V and 7 bases at J, leaving 8 bases unmatched.

This clone was seen a single time. V usage is TRBV18 and J usage is TRBJ2-2, with D perhaps matching TRBD1 (5 bases). Trimming took off 0 bases at V and 0 bases at J, with 8 bases between the two ends. The germline gives CDR1 KGHSH, CDR2 LQKENI. The CDR3 totals 16 residues. The CDR3 DNA sequence: TGTGCCAGCTCACCACCGGGGCTAGCGAACACCGGGGAGCTGTTTTTT. This sequence encodes CASSPPGLANTGELFF.

The chain joins TRBV19 to TRBJ2-7; no firm D call. This CDR3 contains 16 residues. V was clipped by 5 bases and J by 1 base, with 18 bases between them. The germline gives CDR1 LNHDA, CDR2 SQIVND (reference sequence). CDR3 amino acids: CASSHFSSIHSYEQYF. DNA for the CDR3: TGTGCCAGTAGTCATTTTAGCAGCATCCATTCCTACGAGCAGTACTTC.

The J gene is TRBJ2-1, the V gene TRBV7-2; possibly TRBD2 for D (6 bases). The CDR3 totals 13 residues. The ends were cut back, 6 bases at V and 4 bases at J, with 10 bases in the middle. Germline-derived CDR1 and CDR2 are SGHTA and FQGNSA. For the CDR3, the DNA is TGTGCCAGCAGGGGGAGCGGGTACAATGAGCAGTTCTTC. As protein: CASRGSGYNEQFF.

The V call is TRBV7-2, the J call TRBJ2-7; D is possibly TRBD1 (6 bases). The V end lost 5 bases, the J end lost 0 bases, and 11 bases lay between the germline ends. This CDR3 has 14 amino acids. Germline V gene sequence: CDR1 SGHTA, CDR2 FQGNSA. The CDR3 sequence: CASSLTGSSYEQYF. CDR3 nucleotide sequence: TGTGCCAGCAGCCTTACAGGGAGCTCCTACGAGCAGTACTTC.